Many counts were recorded for the clone carrying this TCR beta chain. The CDR3 is 16 amino acids. The ends lost 0 bases at V and 7 bases at J; junction bases unmatched: 4. CDR1 is LGHNA and CDR2 is YSLEER in the germline V gene. This entry is derived from a study of early T cells in non-severe SARS-CoV-2 infection. Tagging with unique molecular identifiers was applied to individual cDNA molecules. MiXCR was run by TCRdb on the 5' RACE reads, yielding one entry per CDR3 protein. The sample has some 50,000 distinct CDR3 sequences; roughly 4% are singletons. The chain has TRBV4-3 and TRBJ2-7; 15 positions match TRBD2. Sequenced material: whole blood. This sequence was found in an adult who was a healthcare worker with PCR-confirmed SARS-CoV-2 infection or an uninfected control (not recorded which). The CDR3 DNA is TGCGCCAGCAGCCAAGATGCGGGACTAGCGGGGGGTGAGCAGTACTTC. It yields the protein CASSQDAGLAGGEQYF.